Below, 17 T cell receptor beta chains from the same sample are listed, as sequenced in a study of tumor and adjacent non-tumor tissue in lung cancer. Three rounds of nested PCR, following a modified ARM-PCR protocol, produced the TCRbeta library. Each CDR3 protein gets one entry after TCRdb re-called the multiplex PCR reads with MiXCR. This table has some 84,000 distinct CDR3 sequences, roughly two thirds appearing once. This sample's RNA came from whole unsorted tissue. The sequenced material came from lung tumor tissue. All receptors derive from a man in his 70s with non-small cell lung cancer.

The rearrangement links TRBV5-6 to TRBJ2-7; D is ambiguous. V was cut by 3 bases and J by 6 bases, with 22 bases left in between. CDR1 is SGHDT and CDR2 is YYEEEE in the germline V gene. The CDR3 spans 16 residues. CDR3 sequence: CASSSPRLMLRVEQYF. CDR3 coding DNA: TGTGCCAGCAGCTCGCCCCGTTTGATGTTAAGGGTCGAGCAGTACTTC.

The genes are TRBV5-1 and TRBJ1-1, with D possibly matching TRBD1 (5 bases). The CDR3 covers 15 residues. CDR1 is SGHRS, CDR2 YFSETQ, per germline. V gave up 4 bases and J gave up 0 bases, with 13 bases separating them. The CDR3 DNA reads as TGCGCCAGCAGCCTGATTCCGGACATGAACACTGAAGCTTTCTTT. This encodes CASSLIPDMNTEAFF.

Details on this clonotype: Since no conserved phenylalanine or tryptophan closes the CDR3, a read error is the likely cause. The rearrangement links TRBV5-4 to TRBJ2-3; D gene unclear. Germline V lookup: CDR1 SGHNT, CDR2 YYREEE (reference sequence). The CDR3 totals 14 residues. The CDR3 spells CASSFTSRPDMQYY. CDR3 nucleotides: TGTGCCAGCAGCTTTACCTCCCGCCCAGATATGCAGTATTAT.

Comment on this clonotype: A much larger clone differs from this one at a single base, so this may be a read error. The V call is TRBV14, the J call TRBJ2-3; TRBD1 matches at 7 bases. The germline V gene encodes CDR1 SGHDN and CDR2 FVKESK. Trimming at V came to 6 bases and at J to 2 bases, leaving 11 bases not matched to a gene. CDR3 size: 16 residues. The CDR3 bases are TGTGCCAGCAGGCCATGGACAGGCTCATTCACAGATACGCAGTATTTT. Translation gives CASRPWTGSFTDTQYF.

This clonotype was seen repeatedly, ten times or more. The rearrangement joins TRBV6-2 or TRBV6-3 to TRBJ2-6, with 7 bases that match TRBD1. The CDR3 consists of 17 residues. V shed 5 bases, J shed 0 bases, and the junction held 7 bases outside the gene matches. Germline V gene data show CDR1 as MNHEY and CDR2 as SVGEGT. CDR3 amino acids: CASSLDRPGSGANVLTF. The CDR3 region has the DNA TGTGCCAGCAGTCTGGACAGGCCTGGCTCTGGGGCCAACGTCCTGACTTTC.

About this clonotype itself: One base away lies a much larger clone, so this may be a sequencing read error. The chain has TRBV6-6 and TRBJ2-1, with D possibly being TRBD1 or TRBD2 (6 bases each). This CDR3 is 17 amino acids long. Looked up from germline, CDR1 is MNHNY and CDR2 is SVGAGI (reference sequence). This CDR3 reads CASSYSRGVSSYNKQFF. The CDR3 DNA sequence: TGTGCCAGCAGTTACTCAAGGGGGGTGAGCTCCTACAATAAGCAGTTCTTC.

Of note for this clonotype: At one boundary the junction diverges from the germline segment, which might be a read error. The V and J genes are TRBV11-3 and TRBJ2-7; D gene unclear. The CDR3 consists of 13 residues. Germline V gene data show CDR1 as SGHNT and CDR2 as YENEEA. CDR3 DNA sequence: TGTGCCGGCAGCTTGGATGGCTGGTCAGAGCAGTACTTC. It encodes CAGSLDGWSEQYF.

This clonotype showed up just once. This chain connects TRBV11-2 to TRBJ2-3; D is unclear. CDR1 is SGHAT, CDR2 FQNNGV, per germline. Trimming took 5 bases from V and 5 from J, leaving 14 bases between them. This CDR3 has 14 amino acids. The CDR3: CASSPDNFRDTQYF. CDR3 bases: TGTGCCAGCAGCCCTGACAATTTCAGAGATACGCAGTATTTT.

As regards this clonotype: One end of the junction does not line up with germline, which may come from a read error. V and J are TRBV4-2 and TRBJ2-1, with D unclear. The germline V gene encodes CDR1 LGHNA and CDR2 YNFKEQ. The CDR3 extends over 14 amino acids. The CDR3 loop reads CASSQDRVRVEQSF. The CDR3 nucleotides are TGTGCCAGCAGCCAAGATCGGGTTAGGGTTGAGCAGTCTTTC.

About this clonotype: Mismatch with germline at one junction end may stem from a read error. The chain employs TRBV12-3 or TRBV12-4 and TRBJ2-2; TRBD2 is a possible D gene (6 bases). This CDR3 comprises 11 residues. The CDR3 nucleotides are TGTGCCAGCAGTCCCTGCGGGGAGCCGTTTTTT. Translating it yields CASSPCGEPFF.

The chain employs TRBV6-1 and TRBJ2-5; TRBD2 matches 9 bases. The V gene's germline CDR1 is MNHNS and CDR2 SASEGT. The CDR3 spans 15 residues. Unmatched junction bases numbered 8, after V lost 2 bases and J lost 7 bases. In DNA, the CDR3 is TGTGCCAGCAGTGAATGGCTAGCGGGGCGGGGGACCCAGTACTTC. Protein sequence: CASSEWLAGRGTQYF.

At least ten counts were recorded for this clonotype. The V and J genes are TRBV4-2 and TRBJ2-3; D is possibly TRBD1 (5 bases). CDR3 length equals 15 residues. V was cut by 0 bases and J by 1 base, with 8 bases left in between. Germline V gene data show CDR1 as LGHNA and CDR2 as YNFKEQ. CDR3 sequence reads: CASSQEEQGTDTQYF. Written as DNA, the CDR3 is TGTGCCAGCAGCCAAGAAGAACAGGGCACAGATACGCAGTATTTT.

Regarding this clonotype: A much larger clone differs by one base, so this may be a read error. The V gene is TRBV5-1, the J gene TRBJ1-4, with 8 bases identical to TRBD1. This CDR3 is built from 14 residues. CDR1 SGHRS and CDR2 YFSETQ come from the germline V gene. CDR3 amino acids: CASRTGGANEKLLF. The CDR3 nucleotides read TGCGCCAGCAGAACAGGGGGAGCTAATGAAAAACTGTTATTT.

Many counts were recorded for this clonotype. The genes are TRBV30 and TRBJ2-7; D ambiguous. Deletions cut 3 bases from V and 4 bases from J, with 7 bases between. This CDR3 has 11 amino acids. Looked up from germline, CDR1 is GTSNPN and CDR2 is SVGIG (reference sequence). CDR3 sequence reads: CAWSARYEQYF. CDR3 DNA: TGTGCCTGGAGCGCCAGGTACGAGCAGTACTTC.

To note about this clonotype: Being one base from a much bigger clone, this may be a read error. This chain uses TRBV6-1 with TRBJ2-7; D gene unclear. Germline values: CDR1 MNHNS, CDR2 SASEGT. The CDR3 runs 14 residues. This CDR3 is CASSATKGSYEHYF. The CDR3 coding sequence is TGTGCCAGCAGTGCGACCAAGGGCTCCTACGAGCATTACTTC.

The chain uses TRBV11-1 and TRBJ2-7; 7 positions agree with TRBD2. The germline V gene has CDR1 SGHAT and CDR2 FQDESV (reference sequence). The CDR3 runs to 12 residues. The V and J ends lost 7 bases and 7 bases, in that order; junction bases with no gene match: 7. The CDR3 DNA is TGTGCCAGCACGGGGGGTAGGTATGAGCAGTACTTC. It translates to CASTGGRYEQYF.

The chain uses TRBV30 and TRBJ1-2, with a weak D call TRBD1 (6 bases). CDR1 is GTSNPN, CDR2 SVGIG, per germline (reference sequence). This CDR3 comprises 14 residues. V was clipped by 8 bases and J by 4 bases, with 20 bases between them. The CDR3, as DNA: TGTGCCCGGAATGGCCAGGGACATCGCTATGGCTACACCTTC. It encodes CARNGQGHRYGYTF.